Below, one T cell receptor beta chain is given with its context. Its target is not known. TCRdb's table, derived via immunoSEQ multiplex PCR, lists solely in-frame clones and lacks some. This repertoire shows about 73,000 clones, 95% found once; its top ten account for approximately 3.3%. These data belong to a study of cytomegalovirus exposure and HLA in healthy donors. The study's findings and limits: Associated with cytomegalovirus, according to the listing, were around 170 TCR beta chains. Generally TCR sequences proved uncommon, though certain public TCRs appeared in numerous donors.

This receptor was obtained from a man between 18 and 35 years old in good health and CMV-seronegative. The specimen was PBMCs.

CDR3 nucleotides: TGCGCCAGCAGCCAAGAGGACAGGGGCTGGCCCGGGGAGCTGTTTTTT. This encodes CASSQEDRGWPGELFF. The chain recombines TRBV4-3 with TRBJ2-2; TRBD1 agrees at 9 bases. The CDR3 consists of 16 residues. From germline, CDR1 is LGHNA and CDR2 YSLEER. Trimming at V came to 0 bases and at J to 6 bases, leaving 5 bases not matched to a gene.